This is a list of T cell receptor beta chains from one sample in a study of regulatory T cells in long-lasting Graves disease. MiXCR, run by TCRdb on the multiplex PCR reads, gives a single entry per CDR3 protein. Of about 470,000 distinct CDR3 sequences listed, about 15% were seen once; the top ten hold roughly 17%. The data also belong to a second study, concerning T cells in Graves' hyperthyroidism and ophthalmopathy.

Source: peripheral blood mononuclear cells (PBMCs), taken at new diagnosis, from a patient treated with antithyroid drugs. These receptors were obtained from a woman aged 25 to 45 with Graves disease. Both conserved end residues are part of each CDR3. The order of the fields is D gene, J gene, clone size, V gene, CDR3 DNA, CDR3 protein. D genes are given only for firm matches. Only some rows state a clone size, as once, few, many or a class for expanded clones.

- | TRBJ2-7 | - | TRBV5-4 | TGTGCCAGCAGCTTGGCCGGCAGGGGCGGCTACGAGCAGTACTTC | CASSLAGRGGYEQYF
TRBD2 | TRBJ2-2 | many | TRBV2 | TGTGCCAGCAAGAGCGGGATCGGCCTGAACACCGGGGAGCTGTTTTTT | CASKSGIGLNTGELFF
- | TRBJ1-1 | many | TRBV12-3/TRBV12-4 | TGTGCCAGCAGTTTACCCGGGACTCTAAGGGGCACTGAAGCTTTCTTT | CASSLPGTLRGTEAFF
- | TRBJ1-3 | - | TRBV30 | TGTGCCTGGGACAGGAACTCTGGAAACACCATATATTTT | CAWDRNSGNTIYF
TRBD1 | TRBJ2-7 | many | TRBV24-1 | TGTGCCACCAGTGATTTGGGGGACAGATCGTACGAGCAGTACTTC | CATSDLGDRSYEQYF
TRBD2 | TRBJ2-7 | - | TRBV12-3/TRBV12-4 | TGTGCCAGCAGTTTAATTCTAGCGGGAATCAGCTCCTACGAGCAGTACTTC | CASSLILAGISSYEQYF
- | TRBJ2-1 | few | TRBV5-4 | TGTGCCAGCAGTTCCCTAACGGTCTCCTACAATGAGCAGTTCTTC | CASSSLTVSYNEQFF
TRBD1 | TRBJ1-2 | few | TRBV30 | TGTGCCTGGAGTAGCCAGGGGGCGTATGGCTACACCTTC | CAWSSQGAYGYTF
- | TRBJ1-5 | many | TRBV2 | TGTGCCAGCAGTGTTGGGGAGTATAGCAATCAGCCCCAGCATTTT | CASSVGEYSNQPQHF
TRBD2 | TRBJ2-2 | many | TRBV5-6 | TGTGCCAGCAGCCGGGGACTAGAGAACACCGGGGAGCTGTTTTTT | CASSRGLENTGELFF
TRBD2 | TRBJ2-1 | - | TRBV19 | TGTGCCAGTAGTATAGTTGGTAGCGGGAGCCACAATGAGCAGTTCTTC | CASSIVGSGSHNEQFF
- | TRBJ2-1 | - | TRBV18 | TGTGCCTCACCGGGACCGCAATTCTTCTTC | CASPGPQFFF
TRBD1 | TRBJ1-2 | few | TRBV25-1 | TGTGCCAGCAGTGATTTCCTAGGGACAGGGGGCGGTGGCTACACCTTC | CASSDFLGTGGGGYTF
TRBD2 | TRBJ2-7 | many | TRBV12-3/TRBV12-4 | TGTGCCAGCAGACTGGGGAGGGTCGTCGAGCAGTACTTC | CASRLGRVVEQYF
- | TRBJ2-7 | - | TRBV12-3/TRBV12-4 | TGTGCCAGCGGTCTAGGGTACGAGCAGTACTTC | CASGLGYEQYF
- | TRBJ1-2 | many | TRBV27 | TGTGCCAGCAGTAAAACGCTACTCGGTGGCTACACCTTC | CASSKTLLGGYTF
- | TRBJ2-1 | - | TRBV30 | TGTGCCTGGAGGTCCGGGACCCTGACCTCTGAGCAGTTCTTC | CAWRSGTLTSEQFF
TRBD1 | TRBJ2-5 | - | TRBV10-1 | TGCGCCAGCAGTGACTCCGACAGGGTTGGTGAGACCCAGTACTTC | CASSDSDRVGETQYF
TRBD2 | TRBJ2-1 | - | TRBV2 | TGTGCCAGCAGTGAGGAGCCTAGCGGGGGCTACAATGAGCAGTTCTTC | CASSEEPSGGYNEQFF
- | TRBJ2-1 | many | TRBV5-6 | TGTGCCAGCCACGATCTTGGACTTTCCCTTGAGCAGTTCTTC | CASHDLGLSLEQFF